The present TCR beta chain was sequenced within a study of shared clonotypes between healthy human individuals. Study results and limitations: Memory subsets had estimated richness that was generally smaller than that of naive subsets.

Trimming took 6 bases from V and 1 from J, leaving 13 bases between them. This CDR3 region has 14 residues. Germline V gene data show CDR1 as MDHEN and CDR2 as SYDVKM. Note on this clone: Its antigen remains unidentified.

Some clones are missing from TCRdb's copy, which holds only in-frame ones; the method was immunoSEQ multiplex PCR. The top ten hold about 1.5% of the sample, which has nearly 1,000,000 clones, about three quarters seen once. The sequencing sample was made of memory CD4+ T cells sorted from blood. Subset defined: CD45RA-negative fraction. This sequence was found in a man between 18 and 35 years old in good health. The chain uses TRBV28 and TRBJ2-7; D is possibly TRBD1 or TRBD2 (5 bases each). CDR3 loop: CASSPGTKSYEQYF. Written as DNA, the CDR3 is TGTGCCAGCAGCCCCGGGACGAAGTCCTACGAGCAGTACTTC.